One sample yielded the 24 T cell receptor beta chains listed below, sequenced in a study of cytomegalovirus exposure and HLA in healthy donors. Repertoires were generated with immunoSEQ multiplex PCR, while TCRdb's copy carries only in-frame clones and drops some. This table has roughly 200,000 clones, approximately 86% appearing once. The sequencing sample was made of PBMCs. The receptors were sampled from a man in his thirties or forties in good health and CMV-seropositive.

The chain links TRBV7-2 to TRBJ1-5; the D is unclear. The ends were cut back, 1 base at V and 0 bases at J, with 7 bases in the middle. The V gene's germline CDR1 is SGHTA and CDR2 FQGNSA. This CDR3 is 15 amino acids long. CDR3 nucleotides: TGTGCCAGCAGCTTAGGAGTCGATAGCAATCAGCCCCAGCATTTT. The encoded protein is CASSLGVDSNQPQHF. The full variable domain, its missing parts supplied by reference TRBV7-2 and TRBJ1-5, is GAGVSQSPSNKVTEKGKDVELRCDPISGHTALYWYRQSLGQGLEFLIYFQGNSAPDKSGLPSDRFSAERTGGSVSTLTIQRTQQEDSAVYLCASSLGVDSNQPQHFGDGTRLSIL.

The rearrangement joins TRBV11-2 to TRBJ2-7; D not resolved. CDR1 and CDR2 (germline): SGHAT, FQNNGV. Between the trimmed V and J ends, which lost 1 base and 11 bases, there was a span of 24 bases. This CDR3 is built from 16 residues. CDR3 region: CASSLGPRAVPNGKYF. The CDR3 DNA reads as TGTGCCAGCAGCTTAGGGCCCCGGGCAGTCCCCAACGGTAAGTACTTC.

This sequence joins TRBV9 and TRBJ1-2; a possible D gene is TRBD1 (6 bases). Germline CDR1 reads SGDLS; CDR2 reads YYNGEE. V was clipped by 3 bases and J by 5 bases, with 20 bases between them. The CDR3 loop spans 16 amino acids. The CDR3 spells CASSEVREDSRYGYTF. As DNA, the CDR3 is TGTGCCAGCAGCGAAGTTAGGGAGGACAGCCGATATGGCTACACCTTC.

This chain links TRBV9 with TRBJ2-7, with 7 bases identical to TRBD2. The CDR3 has 16 amino acids. Germline V CDR1 and CDR2: SGDLS, YYNGEE. The J segment lost 2 bases and the V segment lost 0 bases, leaving 8 bases of the junction unmatched. The CDR3 sequence is CASSVGRGSSTYEQYF. The CDR3 DNA reads TGTGCCAGCAGCGTAGGTCGCGGGAGTTCCACCTACGAGCAGTACTTC. Looking up the rest from reference TRBV9 and TRBJ2-7 gives the full variable domain: DSGVTQTPKHLITATGQRVTLRCSPRSGDLSVYWYQQSLDQGLQFLIQYYNGEERAKGNILERFSAQQFPDLHSELNLSSLELGDSALYFCASSVGRGSSTYEQYFGPGTRLTVT.

The rearrangement joins TRBV18 to TRBJ1-3, with 7 bases aligning to TRBD1. This CDR3 region has 17 residues. The germline V gene encodes CDR1 KGHSH and CDR2 LQKENI. V gave up 1 base and J gave up 0 bases; unmatched junction bases: 6. The CDR3 region has the DNA TGTGCCAGCTCACCACAAGGGACAGTCCGCTCTGGAAACACCATATATTTT. This gives the protein CASSPQGTVRSGNTIYF.

The chain combines TRBV6-5 with TRBJ1-6, with unresolved D. Trimming cost V 0 bases and J 9 bases, with 15 bases left between them. Germline V gene data show CDR1 as MNHEY and CDR2 as SVGAGI. The CDR3 has 16 amino acids. CDR3 nucleotides: TGTGCCAGCAGTTACTCGATTTCACCGGGTAGTTCACCCCTCCACTTT. This gives the protein CASSYSISPGSSPLHF.

The gene calls are TRBV7-9 and TRBJ1-4; D is uncertain. This CDR3 has 13 residues. V shed 3 bases and J shed 6 bases, with 8 bases lying between them. Germline CDR1 and CDR2: SEHNR and FQNEAQ (reference sequence). CDR3 sequence reads: CASSFEGYEKLFF. The CDR3 region has the DNA TGTGCCAGCAGCTTTGAAGGTTATGAAAAACTGTTTTTT.

The V and J genes are TRBV6-6 and TRBJ1-5; D remains ambiguous. The CDR3 sequence is 14 residues long. Germline-derived CDR1 and CDR2 are MNHNY and SVGAGI (reference sequence). Trimming shortened V by 7 bases and J by 4 bases, and 14 bases separated the two germline ends. CDR3 sequence: CASIDPTQNQPQHF. In nucleotides, the CDR3 is TGTGCCAGCATTGACCCAACCCAAAATCAGCCCCAGCATTTT.

This chain joins TRBV2 and TRBJ2-3; the D call may be TRBD1 or TRBD2 (5 bases each). Germline CDR1 reads SNHLY; CDR2 reads FYNNEI. The V end lost 5 bases, the J end lost 5 bases, and 17 bases lay between the germline ends. The CDR3 sequence is 15 residues long. DNA for the CDR3: TGTGCCAGCAGTCCCGGGACCCACGAAGGAGATACGCAGTATTTT. Translation: CASSPGTHEGDTQYF.

The rearrangement links TRBV9 to TRBJ1-3; tentative D call: TRBD1 (6 bases). CDR3 size: 16 residues. Trimming took 3 bases from V and 3 from J, leaving 16 bases between them. CDR1 SGDLS and CDR2 YYNGEE come from the germline V gene. CDR3 bases: TGTGCCAGCAGCGCCCGCAGGGGACAATATGGAAACACCATATATTTT. It encodes CASSARRGQYGNTIYF.

The rearrangement joins TRBV4-1 to TRBJ2-7; D may be TRBD1 (5 bases). This CDR3 spans 15 amino acids. The V gene lost 1 base and the J gene lost 4 bases, with 14 bases spanning the gap. Looked up from germline, CDR1 is MGHRA and CDR2 is YSYEKL. CDR3 bases: TGCGCCAGCAGCCAAGGGGTCGGCAGGGAATACGAGCAGTACTTC. Residues: CASSQGVGREYEQYF.

The gene calls are TRBV6-5 and TRBJ1-5; TRBD1 matches 10 bases. The CDR3 runs 15 residues. Germline lookup yields CDR1 MNHEY and CDR2 SVGAGI. After removal of 5 bases from V and 4 bases from J, the junction contained 5 bases not matched to a gene. In nucleotides, the CDR3 is TGTGCCAGCAGTGCTGACAGGGGGCCAAATCAGCCCCAGCATTTT. Translating it yields CASSADRGPNQPQHF.

The chain couples TRBV13 to TRBJ1-6, with TRBD1 as a possible D gene (5 bases). The germline CDR1 and CDR2 sequences are PRHDT and FYEKMQ (reference sequence). The CDR3 runs to 16 residues. Trimming took off 5 bases at V and 0 bases at J, with 11 bases between the two ends. CDR3 region: CASSPSGASYNSPLHF. CDR3 sequence (DNA): TGTGCCAGCAGCCCTTCCGGGGCCTCCTATAATTCACCCCTCCACTTT. The whole variable domain, filled in from reference TRBV13 and TRBJ1-6, reads AAGVIQSPRHLIKEKRETATLKCYPIPRHDTVYWYQQGPGQDPQFLISFYEKMQSDKGSIPDRFSAQQFSDYHSELNMSSLELGDSALYFCASSPSGASYNSPLHFGNGTRLTVT.

V is TRBV9 and J is TRBJ2-5; 10 positions agree with TRBD2. The ends lost 0 bases at V and 1 base at J; junction bases unmatched: 6. Per the germline V gene, CDR1 is SGDLS and CDR2 is YYNGEE. CDR3 length: 17 amino acids. As DNA, the CDR3 is TGTGCCAGCAGCGTAGGTGGTAGCGGGGGGCCCCAAGAGACCCAGTACTTC. Its protein product is CASSVGGSGGPQETQYF.

The chain links TRBV10-1 to TRBJ2-5; 9 bases fit TRBD2. Germline assignment: CDR1 WNHNN and CDR2 SYGVQD (reference sequence). The trim removed 0 bases at V and 4 bases at J, leaving 6 bases unmatched. This CDR3 contains 16 residues. The CDR3 DNA is TGCGCCAGCAGTGAGTCGTGGCTAGCGGGAATAGAGACCCAGTACTTC. It translates to CASSESWLAGIETQYF.

V usage is TRBV4-1 and J usage is TRBJ2-5; the match to TRBD2 covers 15 bases. With 4 bases clipped from V and 4 bases from J, the junction kept 4 bases outside the gene matches. The CDR3 runs 16 residues. Germline V lookup: CDR1 MGHRA, CDR2 YSYEKL. The CDR3 sequence is CASSPGTSGRSETQYF. DNA of the CDR3: TGCGCCAGCAGCCCCGGGACTAGCGGGAGGTCAGAGACCCAGTACTTC.

The chain combines TRBV21-1 with TRBJ2-7. TRBV21-1 is deemed a pseudogene. The CDR3 consists of 11 residues. For the CDR3, the DNA is TGTGCCAGCAGCAAAGAGGGTCAGCAGTACTTC. Its protein product is CASSKEGQQYF.

The genes are TRBV5-6 and TRBJ1-2; no definite D call. Germline V gives CDR1 SGHDT, CDR2 YYEEEE. With 2 bases removed from V and 10 bases from J, the gap between germline ends came to 18 bases. CDR3 length: 14 amino acids. Here the CDR3 reads CASSFFGYTLAYTF. The CDR3 DNA sequence: TGTGCCAGCAGCTTTTTCGGCTATACTCTAGCCTACACCTTC.

V usage is TRBV19 and J usage is TRBJ2-7; 7 nucleotides line up with TRBD1. Germline V gives CDR1 LNHDA, CDR2 SQIVND (reference sequence). Unmatched junction bases numbered 5, after V lost 7 bases and J lost 2 bases. This CDR3 contains 13 residues. For the CDR3, the DNA is TGTGCCAGTACGCCAGGGGGAGCCTACGAGCAGTACTTC. It specifies CASTPGGAYEQYF.

The chain uses TRBV18 and TRBJ2-2; D gene ambiguous. Germline V gives CDR1 KGHSH, CDR2 LQKENI. There are 17 residues in the CDR3. Trimming stripped 3 bases from V and 6 bases from J, with 20 bases between. The DNA for the CDR3 is TGTGCCAGCTCACCCCGGGCACACTCCGGTGGCGCCGGGGAGCTGTTTTTT. Its translation is CASSPRAHSGGAGELFF.

The chain has TRBV28 and TRBJ2-7, with D unclear. From germline, CDR1 is MDHEN and CDR2 SYDVKM. This CDR3 contains 14 residues. V was cut by 3 bases and J by 0 bases, with 9 bases left in between. CDR3 amino acids: CASSFYASSYEQYF. In DNA form, the CDR3 reads TGTGCCAGCAGTTTCTACGCGAGCTCCTACGAGCAGTACTTC.

The V and J genes are TRBV7-6 and TRBJ1-2, with D unclear. Between the trimmed V and J ends, which lost 6 bases and 1 base, there was a span of 15 bases. From germline, CDR1 is SGHVS and CDR2 FNYEAQ. The CDR3 covers 15 residues. The CDR3 region has the DNA TGTGCCAGCAGTACGGCCTTTGGCCGTAACTATGGCTACACCTTC. Residues: CASSTAFGRNYGYTF.

V gene TRBV23-1 combines with J gene TRBJ2-5; D is possibly TRBD1 (7 bases). The J call is in doubt because the DNA end fits TRBJ2-7 better. TRBV23-1 carries the ORF label, with uncertain function. The CDR3 is 17 residues long. The CDR3: CASSQRPLGRGVYEQYF. In DNA, the CDR3 is TGCGCCAGCAGTCAACGCCCCCTGGGCAGGGGGGTATACGAGCAGTACTTC.

This chain joins TRBV7-9 and TRBJ2-7, with 9 positions matching TRBD2. V shed 5 bases, J shed 5 bases, and the junction held 13 bases outside the gene matches. This CDR3 is 16 amino acids long. Germline V lookup: CDR1 SEHNR, CDR2 FQNEAQ (reference sequence). The CDR3 DNA sequence: TGTGCCAGCAGCCCAGGGTTCCAGCTAGCGGGACACGAGCAGTACTTC. Translating gives CASSPGFQLAGHEQYF.